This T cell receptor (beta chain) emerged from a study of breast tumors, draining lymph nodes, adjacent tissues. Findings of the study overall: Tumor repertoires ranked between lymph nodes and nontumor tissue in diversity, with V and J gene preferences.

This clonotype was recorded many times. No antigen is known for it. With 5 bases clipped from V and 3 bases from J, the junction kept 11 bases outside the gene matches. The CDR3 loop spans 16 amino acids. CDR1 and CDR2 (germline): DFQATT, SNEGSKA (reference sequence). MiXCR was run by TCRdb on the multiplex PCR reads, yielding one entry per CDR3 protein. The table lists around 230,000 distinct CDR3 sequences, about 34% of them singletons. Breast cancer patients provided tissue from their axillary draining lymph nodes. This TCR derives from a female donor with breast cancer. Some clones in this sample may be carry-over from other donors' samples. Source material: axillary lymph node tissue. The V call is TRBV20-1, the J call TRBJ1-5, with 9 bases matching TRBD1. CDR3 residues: CSAPTPRTGVNQPQHF. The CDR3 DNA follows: TGCAGTGCTCCAACTCCTCGGACAGGGGTCAATCAGCCCCAGCATTTT.